These T cell receptor beta chains were read from a single sample in a study of T cells after posttransplantation cyclophosphamide. Using immunoSEQ multiplex PCR, the repertoire was profiled, and TCRdb retains in-frame clones only, with some absent. This table holds about 30,000 clones, roughly 90% found once. The sample was naive CD4+ T cells sorted from blood. The receptors derive from a man aged 25-45 years in good health and a related stem cell transplant donor. Each CDR3 is given with its conserved first and last residue. A D gene is named only where the DNA matches it firmly. Size tells how often a clone was seen (once, few, many) or the class of an expanded clone, and some rows leave it out.

CDR3nt: TGCGCCAGCAGCTTGGGTGCGGGGATCAACGAGCAGTACTTC
CDR3aa: CASSLGAGINEQYF
abundance: .
v_gene: TRBV5-1
j_gene: TRBJ2-7
d_gene: .

CDR3nt: TGTGCCAGCAGCTTGAGCCTCGGGACTGAAGCTTTCTTT
CDR3aa: CASSLSLGTEAFF
abundance: .
v_gene: TRBV5-5
j_gene: TRBJ1-1
d_gene: .

CDR3nt: TGTGCCAGCAGCGTAGTTGCGGGGGGGAACACCGGGGAGCTGTTTTTT
CDR3aa: CASSVVAGGNTGELFF
abundance: .
v_gene: TRBV9
j_gene: TRBJ2-2
d_gene: TRBD2

CDR3nt: TGCGCCAGCAGCTTAGGACAGGGCGAAGCTTTCTTT
CDR3aa: CASSLGQGEAFF
abundance: .
v_gene: TRBV5-1
j_gene: TRBJ1-1
d_gene: TRBD1

CDR3nt: TGTGCCAGCAGTGAATGGGGACTAGCGGACCAAGAGACCCAGTACTTC
CDR3aa: CASSEWGLADQETQYF
abundance: .
v_gene: TRBV6-1
j_gene: TRBJ2-5
d_gene: TRBD2

CDR3nt: TGTGCCAGCAGTTACCCCAGGGGAACGGGTTCACCCCTCCACTTT
CDR3aa: CASSYPRGTGSPLHF
abundance: .
v_gene: TRBV6-5
j_gene: TRBJ1-6
d_gene: .

CDR3nt: TGTGCCAGCAGCCCTCGGACTAGCGGGGTGGAGACCCAGTACTTC
CDR3aa: CASSPRTSGVETQYF
abundance: .
v_gene: TRBV7-2
j_gene: TRBJ2-5
d_gene: TRBD2

CDR3nt: TGTGCCAGCAGCCCAAGAATTACAGCAAACTATGGCTACACCTTC
CDR3aa: CASSPRITANYGYTF
abundance: .
v_gene: TRBV5-6
j_gene: TRBJ1-2
d_gene: .

CDR3nt: TGTGCCAGCAGTTTAGCGGGGGGCGGAAGGGGTCAGCCCCAGCATTTT
CDR3aa: CASSLAGGGRGQPQHF
abundance: .
v_gene: TRBV6-5
j_gene: TRBJ1-5
d_gene: .

CDR3nt: TGTGCCAGCAGCGTGACAGGGGGCGACACCGGGGAGCTGTTTTTT
CDR3aa: CASSVTGGDTGELFF
abundance: .
v_gene: TRBV7-3
j_gene: TRBJ2-2
d_gene: TRBD1

CDR3nt: TGTGCCAGCAGTGCCCGGGGGGCCTCCTACAATGAGCAGTTCTTC
CDR3aa: CASSARGASYNEQFF
abundance: .
v_gene: TRBV2
j_gene: TRBJ2-1
d_gene: .

CDR3nt: TGTGCCAGCAGCACAAACAGGGGACCTAGCAATCAGCCCCAGCATTTT
CDR3aa: CASSTNRGPSNQPQHF
abundance: .
v_gene: TRBV9
j_gene: TRBJ1-5
d_gene: TRBD1

CDR3nt: TGCGCCAGCAGCCAAGCCTCGGGGAACTATGGCTACACCTTC
CDR3aa: CASSQASGNYGYTF
abundance: .
v_gene: TRBV4-1
j_gene: TRBJ1-2
d_gene: .

CDR3nt: TGTGCCAGCAGTTCGGCAGGGGGCAACTATGGCTACACCTTC
CDR3aa: CASSSAGGNYGYTF
abundance: .
v_gene: TRBV27
j_gene: TRBJ1-2
d_gene: TRBD1

CDR3nt: TGCGCCAGCAGCTTGGGGGGGGATCCGAATTCACCCCTCCACTTT
CDR3aa: CASSLGGDPNSPLHF
abundance: .
v_gene: TRBV5-1
j_gene: TRBJ1-6
d_gene: .

CDR3nt: TGTGCCAGCAGTGTAAGCAGAAGGGGTAACATTCAGTACTTC
CDR3aa: CASSVSRRGNIQYF
abundance: .
v_gene: TRBV6-1
j_gene: TRBJ2-4
d_gene: .

CDR3nt: TGTGCCAGCAGCCAATTAGCGGGGGGGGCGTTTGCGGATACGCAGTATTTT
CDR3aa: CASSQLAGGAFADTQYF
abundance: .
v_gene: TRBV7-3
j_gene: TRBJ2-3
d_gene: TRBD2

CDR3nt: TGTGCCAGCAGCTCCGGGACGGGAGCGGGGCAGCCCCAGCATTTT
CDR3aa: CASSSGTGAGQPQHF
abundance: .
v_gene: TRBV7-6
j_gene: TRBJ1-5
d_gene: .

CDR3nt: TGTGCCAGCCGACCTGACAGGGTAACTGAAGCTTTCTTT
CDR3aa: CASRPDRVTEAFF
abundance: .
v_gene: TRBV19
j_gene: TRBJ1-1
d_gene: TRBD1

CDR3nt: TGTGCCAGCAGTTACTCCAGGGGGCGCGCTGGAAACACCATATATTTT
CDR3aa: CASSYSRGRAGNTIYF
abundance: .
v_gene: TRBV6-5
j_gene: TRBJ1-3
d_gene: TRBD1

CDR3nt: TGCGCCAGCAGCACCCAGGGGGGACGGGATTCACCCCTCCACTTT
CDR3aa: CASSTQGGRDSPLHF
abundance: .
v_gene: TRBV4-3
j_gene: TRBJ1-6
d_gene: TRBD1

CDR3nt: TGTGCCAGCAGCGCATCGGGAAACCTTTTAGACTCACCCCTCCACTTT
CDR3aa: CASSASGNLLDSPLHF
abundance: .
v_gene: TRBV9
j_gene: TRBJ1-6
d_gene: .

CDR3nt: TGTGCCAGCAGTTTATTAGTAGGGGCTGGAAACACCATATATTTT
CDR3aa: CASSLLVGAGNTIYF
abundance: once
v_gene: TRBV28
j_gene: TRBJ1-3
d_gene: .

CDR3nt: TGTGCCAGCAGCGACGTCGCGGGGTTCGGCTCTGGAAACACCATATATTTT
CDR3aa: CASSDVAGFGSGNTIYF
abundance: .
v_gene: TRBV5-6
j_gene: TRBJ1-3
d_gene: .

CDR3nt: TGTGCCAGCAGGATGGACAGCTCCTATAATTCACCCCTCCACTTT
CDR3aa: CASRMDSSYNSPLHF
abundance: .
v_gene: TRBV6-5
j_gene: TRBJ1-6
d_gene: .

CDR3nt: TGTGCCAGCAGCTCCCTTCGCGTTCGCGGGGTTTCCTACAATGAGCAGTTCTTC
CDR3aa: CASSSLRVRGVSYNEQFF
abundance: .
v_gene: TRBV11-2
j_gene: TRBJ2-1
d_gene: .

CDR3nt: TGCGCCAGCAGCTTTGGTCAGGGACTAGCGGTCAATGAGCAGTTCTTC
CDR3aa: CASSFGQGLAVNEQFF
abundance: once
v_gene: TRBV5-1
j_gene: TRBJ2-1
d_gene: TRBD2

CDR3nt: TGTGCCAGCAGCGCACAGGGGTACAATGAGCAGTTCTTC
CDR3aa: CASSAQGYNEQFF
abundance: .
v_gene: TRBV9
j_gene: TRBJ2-1
d_gene: TRBD1

CDR3nt: TGTGCCAGCAGATCGCTAGCGGGGGGGCCTGGGGCCAACGTCCTGACTTTC
CDR3aa: CASRSLAGGPGANVLTF
abundance: .
v_gene: TRBV11-2
j_gene: TRBJ2-6
d_gene: TRBD2

CDR3nt: TGTGCCAGCTCACCTCGACAGGAATTGAACACTGAAGCTTTCTTT
CDR3aa: CASSPRQELNTEAFF
abundance: .
v_gene: TRBV18
j_gene: TRBJ1-1
d_gene: .

CDR3nt: TGTGCCAGCAGCCTTTACACCGGGGAGCTGTTTTTT
CDR3aa: CASSLYTGELFF
abundance: .
v_gene: TRBV7-8
j_gene: TRBJ2-2
d_gene: .

CDR3nt: TGTGCCAGCAGCTTAGTGGGACAGGGGATCCACGAGCAGTACTTC
CDR3aa: CASSLVGQGIHEQYF
abundance: .
v_gene: TRBV7-9
j_gene: TRBJ2-7
d_gene: TRBD1

CDR3nt: TGTGCCAGCAGCGCGACTAGCGGGGGGGCCCTGGGTTTAGTTGGCACAGATACGCAGTATTTT
CDR3aa: CASSATSGGALGLVGTDTQYF
abundance: .
v_gene: TRBV9
j_gene: TRBJ2-3
d_gene: TRBD2

CDR3nt: TGTGCCAGCACCACGAACACAGGGCCCTTTTATGGCTACACCTTC
CDR3aa: CASTTNTGPFYGYTF
abundance: .
v_gene: TRBV9
j_gene: TRBJ1-2
d_gene: .

CDR3nt: TGTGCCAGCAGCGCCCGACAGGGGGGGAACACCGGGGAGCTGTTTTTT
CDR3aa: CASSARQGGNTGELFF
abundance: .
v_gene: TRBV9
j_gene: TRBJ2-2
d_gene: TRBD1

CDR3nt: TGTGCCAGCAGCTTAGTTTACAGGGAGACCCAGTACTTC
CDR3aa: CASSLVYRETQYF
abundance: .
v_gene: TRBV7-2
j_gene: TRBJ2-5
d_gene: .

CDR3nt: TGTGCCAGCAGCCAAGTGGGGGGCCCTAGCGGGGTCTACAATGAGCAGTTCTTC
CDR3aa: CASSQVGGPSGVYNEQFF
abundance: .
v_gene: TRBV4-2
j_gene: TRBJ2-1
d_gene: TRBD2

CDR3nt: TGTGCCAGCAGCGACAGTACTTATGGAAACACCATATATTTT
CDR3aa: CASSDSTYGNTIYF
abundance: .
v_gene: TRBV28
j_gene: TRBJ1-3
d_gene: .

CDR3nt: TGTGCCAGCTCTTCCGACAGGGGACCTCACAATGAGCAGTTCTTC
CDR3aa: CASSSDRGPHNEQFF
abundance: .
v_gene: TRBV18
j_gene: TRBJ2-1
d_gene: TRBD1

CDR3nt: TGTGCCAGCAGCGGCGGGGAGGGGGATGGTCAGCCCCAGCATTTT
CDR3aa: CASSGGEGDGQPQHF
abundance: .
v_gene: TRBV11-1
j_gene: TRBJ1-5
d_gene: .

CDR3nt: TGTGCCAGCAGCTTGGTCGGGACATCTGGAAACACCATATATTTT
CDR3aa: CASSLVGTSGNTIYF
abundance: .
v_gene: TRBV7-6
j_gene: TRBJ1-3
d_gene: .

CDR3nt: TGTGCCAGCAGCAGGGACAGGGTCCAAGAGACCCAGTACTTC
CDR3aa: CASSRDRVQETQYF
abundance: .
v_gene: TRBV6-5
j_gene: TRBJ2-5
d_gene: TRBD1

CDR3nt: TGTGCCAGCAGCACCCCAGGGGGCGCCTCCTATAATTCACCCCTCCACTTT
CDR3aa: CASSTPGGASYNSPLHF
abundance: .
v_gene: TRBV5-6
j_gene: TRBJ1-6
d_gene: TRBD1

CDR3nt: TGTGCCACCAGCGGATCTCTAGCGGGGGGTTCCTACGAGCAGTACTTC
CDR3aa: CATSGSLAGGSYEQYF
abundance: .
v_gene: TRBV15
j_gene: TRBJ2-7
d_gene: TRBD2

CDR3nt: TGTGCCAGCAGCTTGTCAGGGGCCATATTCTCCTACGAGCAGTACTTC
CDR3aa: CASSLSGAIFSYEQYF
abundance: .
v_gene: TRBV5-6
j_gene: TRBJ2-7
d_gene: .

CDR3nt: TGTGCCAGCAGGGTTAACGCGGGCACAGATACGCAGTATTTT
CDR3aa: CASRVNAGTDTQYF
abundance: .
v_gene: TRBV7-3
j_gene: TRBJ2-3
d_gene: .

CDR3nt: TGTGCCAGCAGTAGGACTAGCGGTTTTGGGACCCAGTACTTC
CDR3aa: CASSRTSGFGTQYF
abundance: once
v_gene: TRBV2
j_gene: TRBJ2-5
d_gene: TRBD2